The T cell receptor beta chain described here comes from a study of breast tumors, draining lymph nodes, adjacent tissues. This CDR3 has 12 amino acids. The trim removed 5 bases at V and 6 bases at J, leaving 0 bases unmatched. TCRdb independently ran MiXCR on the multiplex PCR reads; one entry per CDR3 protein. The table records tens of thousands of distinct CDR3 sequences, around 29% of them present only once. The sample holds many counts of this clonotype. Its antigen is not identified. Breast cancer patients provided tissue from their axillary draining lymph nodes. Findings of the study overall: Tumor TCR diversity was below lymph nodes but above nontumor tissue. The lymph node origin of tumor T cells was framed as consistent with a hypothesis, not demonstrated. Luminal-like breast cancer showed significantly higher tumor–nontumor repertoire similarity than basal-like.

The J gene is TRBJ1-5, the V gene TRBV12-3 or TRBV12-4, with 8 bases identical to TRBD1. The source material was axillary lymph node tissue. This TCR was sampled from a female donor with breast cancer. Some clones in this sample may be carry-over from other donors' samples. CDR3 loop: CASSQGAQPQHF. CDR3 DNA: TGTGCCAGCAGTCAGGGGGCTCAGCCCCAGCATTTT.